One T cell receptor beta chain is described in this entry. Its matching antigen is unknown. This entry is derived from a study of human T cells and chemical hapten exposure. Study observations and caveats: Controls formed significantly fewer large CDR3 similarity clusters than expanded TCRs did.

TCRdb re-analysed the RACE reads in MiXCR, keeping a single row per CDR3 protein. Counted here are roughly 250,000 distinct CDR3 sequences, 7% to 10% occurring once; the ten biggest clones make up around 2.5%. The junction had 8 bases not matched to a gene; V was cut back by 6 bases and J by 4 bases. The length of the CDR3 is 14 residues. Per germline, CDR1 DFQATT and CDR2 SNEGSKA (reference sequence). Time point in this sample: pre-sensitization, week 0. Treatment reported: therapeutic diphenylcyclopropenone sensitization with weekly scalp DPC. Alopecia patients between 18 and 70 years old and suitable for DPC were used as donors.

The material sequenced was whole blood, taken in connection with sensitization to the hapten diphenylcyclopropenone (DPC). The rearrangement uses TRBV20-1 and TRBJ2-3, with 9 bases identical to TRBD2. This TCR was sampled from a woman in her thirties or forties with alopecia areata. Some clones in this sample may be carry-over from other donors' samples. The DNA for the CDR3 is TGCAGTGCGGGTATAGCGGGAGCGGCAGATACGCAGTATTTT. Its protein is CSAGIAGAADTQYF.